Following are 30 T cell receptor beta chains from one sample sequenced in a study of blood T cell repertoires in COVID-19. Produced via immunoSEQ multiplex PCR; TCRdb's table is partial and in-frame only. This table has around 200,000 clones, 87% appearing once. Sample: peripheral blood. The receptors were gathered from a woman between 18 and 30 years old who had recovered from COVID-19.

This chain links TRBV3-1 (or the pseudogene TRBV3-2) with TRBJ2-5; 7 positions agree with TRBD1. The CDR3 sequence is 14 residues long. CDR1 is LGHDT, CDR2 YNNKEL, per germline (reference sequence). V was pared by 6 bases and J by 2 bases, with 6 bases of the junction left unmatched. The CDR3 loop reads CASRSPGQQETQYF. The DNA of the CDR3 is TGTGCCAGCAGGTCACCGGGACAGCAAGAGACCCAGTACTTC.

This chain uses TRBV5-1 with TRBJ2-2; D not resolved. Germline loops: CDR1 SGHRS, CDR2 YFSETQ. The length of the CDR3 is 14 residues. Between the trimmed V and J ends, which lost 5 bases and 2 bases, there was a span of 10 bases. In DNA form, the CDR3 reads TGCGCCAGCAGGATTCTAGATAACACCGGGGAGCTGTTTTTT. It specifies CASRILDNTGELFF.

V is TRBV12-3 or TRBV12-4 and J is TRBJ1-1, with D unclear. V lost 6 bases and J lost 10, with 12 bases in between. The CDR3 length is 11 residues. CDR3 sequence reads: CASSHGLGAFF. The CDR3 region has the DNA TGTGCCAGCAGCCACGGGTTGGGAGCTTTCTTT.

This rearrangement joins TRBV9 to TRBJ2-3; tentative D call: TRBD2 (5 bases). Germline assignment: CDR1 SGDLS and CDR2 YYNGEE. V gave up 3 bases and J gave up 4 bases, with 12 bases separating them. This CDR3 has 14 residues. The CDR3 loop reads CASSDNSGSDTQYF. In DNA, the CDR3 is TGTGCCAGCAGCGATAACTCGGGATCAGATACGCAGTATTTT.

CDR3 in amino acids: CASSRTSGTLASYEQYF. CDR3 DNA: TGCGCCAGCAGCCGGACTAGCGGGACCCTGGCTTCCTACGAGCAGTACTTC. This rearrangement joins TRBV4-1 to TRBJ2-7, with 12 bases that match TRBD2. Losses at the gene ends were 4 bases for V and 1 base for J; bases not matched to a gene: 8. This CDR3 is built from 17 residues. In germline, CDR1 is MGHRA, CDR2 YSYEKL.

This clone was detected once. The gene calls are TRBV5-1 and TRBJ1-1; tentatively, D is TRBD1 (6 bases). The CDR3 sequence is 13 residues long. Trimming left V 0 bases short and J 5 bases short, with 8 bases between. Germline V CDR1 and CDR2: SGHRS, YFSETQ. In nucleotides, the CDR3 is TGCGCCAGCAGCTTGGAGGGGGGGACTGAAGCTTTCTTT. Translation gives CASSLEGGTEAFF.

This clone was seen a single time. This rearrangement joins TRBV11-2 to TRBJ1-5; 8 bases match TRBD1. The CDR3 totals 13 residues. CDR1 and CDR2 from the germline V gene are SGHAT and FQNNGV. V gave up 5 bases and J gave up 7 bases; unmatched junction bases: 4. In DNA, the CDR3 is TGTGCCAGCAGCCCGGGACAGGACCAGCCCCAGCATTTT. Amino acid sequence: CASSPGQDQPQHF.

The genes are TRBV7-9 and TRBJ1-1, with a tentative D call TRBD1 (6 bases). Germline values: CDR1 SEHNR, CDR2 FQNEAQ (reference sequence). V was trimmed by 1 base and J by 5 bases, leaving 14 bases between them. The CDR3 runs 15 residues. CDR3 sequence (DNA): TGTGCCAGCAGCTTAGAGGCAGGGGCATTAACTGAAGCTTTCTTT. It encodes CASSLEAGALTEAFF. The whole variable domain, filled in from reference TRBV7-9 and TRBJ1-1, reads DTGVSQNPRHKITKRGQNVTFRCDPISEHNRLYWYRQTLGQGPEFLTYFQNEAQLEKSRLLSDRFSAERPKGSFSTLEIQRTEQGDSAMYLCASSLEAGALTEAFFGQGTRLTVV.

The chain recombines TRBV11-3 with TRBJ1-2; D gene uncertain. V shed 1 base and J shed 3 bases, with 18 bases lying between them. In germline, CDR1 is SGHNT, CDR2 YENEEA. The CDR3 has 17 amino acids. For the CDR3, the DNA is TGTGCCAGCAGCTTAGGGTTAGGGAGCTGGCATCACTATGGCTACACCTTC. Translating gives CASSLGLGSWHHYGYTF. The whole variable domain, remainder taken from reference TRBV11-3 and TRBJ1-2, is EAGVVQSPRYKIIEKKQPVAFWCNPISGHNTLYWYLQNLGQGPELLIRYENEEAVDDSQLPKDRFSAERLKGVDSTLKIQPAELGDSAVYLCASSLGLGSWHHYGYTFGSGTRLTVV.

The gene calls are TRBV10-3 and TRBJ1-2; a weak D match, TRBD1 (6 bases). With 5 bases removed from V and 2 bases from J, the gap between germline ends came to 21 bases. The CDR3 contains 17 residues. Germline values: CDR1 ENHRY, CDR2 SYGVKD. The CDR3 sequence is CAISIKSSGQENYGYTF. Written as DNA, the CDR3 is TGTGCCATCAGTATAAAGAGTTCGGGACAAGAGAACTATGGCTACACCTTC.

The chain links TRBV27 to TRBJ2-7, with a possible D match to TRBD1 (6 bases). Trimming stripped 5 bases from V and 3 bases from J, with 11 bases between. This CDR3 is built from 13 residues. Germline-derived CDR1 and CDR2 are MNHEY and SMNVEV (reference sequence). In DNA, the CDR3 is TGTGCCAGCAGTCTGGACAGAAACTACGAGCAGTACTTC. Translating it yields CASSLDRNYEQYF.

This clone has just one count. The genes are TRBV5-1 and TRBJ1-1, with a possible D match to TRBD1 (5 bases). The CDR3 covers 12 residues. Trimming removed 6 bases from V and 5 bases from J, with 11 bases in between. CDR1 SGHRS and CDR2 YFSETQ come from the germline V gene. The CDR3 bases are TGCGCCAGCACCCTTAGGGGTACTGAAGCTTTCTTT. Amino acid sequence: CASTLRGTEAFF. Filled out from reference TRBV5-1 and TRBJ1-1, the complete variable domain reads KAGVTQTPRYLIKTRGQQVTLSCSPISGHRSVSWYQQTPGQGLQFLFEYFSETQRNKGNFPGRFSGRQFSNSRSEMNVSTLELGDSALYLCASTLRGTEAFFGQGTRLTVV.

The chain uses TRBV7-6 and TRBJ2-7; TRBD2 might be the D (5 bases). V dropped 1 base and J dropped 4 bases, with 20 bases sitting between them. CDR1 is SGHVS, CDR2 FNYEAQ, per germline. The CDR3 has 17 residues. CDR3 DNA sequence: TGTGCCAGCAGCTTAGTCTCTAGCCTCAACGGCGGTTACGAGCAGTACTTC. Its translation: CASSLVSSLNGGYEQYF.

V and J are TRBV5-1 and TRBJ1-2; D is ambiguous. This CDR3 region has 12 residues. V gave up 4 bases and J gave up 4 bases, with 8 bases separating them. CDR1 and CDR2 from the germline V gene are SGHRS and YFSETQ. In DNA form, the CDR3 reads TGCGCCAGCAGCCGGGAGGGCTATGGCTACACCTTC. Translated: CASSREGYGYTF.

The genes are TRBV7-3 and TRBJ1-1; no clear D gene. The CDR3 extends over 13 amino acids. Per the germline V gene, CDR1 is SGHTA and CDR2 is FQGTGA. The V and J ends lost 1 base and 3 bases respectively, with 6 bases between them. This CDR3 reads CASSLMQDTEAFF. In DNA form, the CDR3 reads TGTGCCAGCAGCTTAATGCAGGACACTGAAGCTTTCTTT. Supplemented by reference TRBV7-3 and TRBJ1-1, the full variable domain reads GAGVSQTPSNKVTEKGKYVELRCDPISGHTALYWYRQSLGQGPEFLIYFQGTGAADDSGLPNDRFFAVRPEGSVSTLKIQRTERGDSAVYLCASSLMQDTEAFFGQGTRLTVV.

J is TRBJ2-3 and V is TRBV6-2 or TRBV6-3, with 8 bases fitting TRBD1. This CDR3 spans 16 amino acids. The ends lost 2 bases at V and 1 base at J; junction bases unmatched: 5. The V gene's germline CDR1 is MNHEY and CDR2 SVGEGT. DNA for the CDR3: TGTGCCAGCAGTTACCAAGGACAGGGTGGCACAGATACGCAGTATTTT. This gives the protein CASSYQGQGGTDTQYF.

This clone has only a few counts. The CDR3 DNA sequence: TGTGCCAGCAGCTCGGGGGCCGGGGAGCTGTTTTTT. Translating it yields CASSSGAGELFF. This chain uses TRBV12-3 or TRBV12-4 with TRBJ2-2, with a possible D match to TRBD2 (6 bases). The CDR3 sequence is 12 residues long. V was trimmed by 6 bases and J by 6 bases, leaving 8 bases between them.

The V and J genes are TRBV6-1 and TRBJ2-1; 11 positions match TRBD2. CDR3 length: 16 residues. The germline V gene encodes CDR1 MNHNS and CDR2 SASEGT. With V trimmed by 4 bases and J by 8 bases, 10 bases remained unmatched. The CDR3 sequence: CASSGLAGGPVDEQFF. In nucleotides, the CDR3 is TGTGCCAGCAGTGGGTTAGCGGGAGGGCCGGTGGATGAGCAGTTCTTC.

This sequence joins TRBV9 and TRBJ1-6, with D unclear. Trimming left V 3 bases short and J 7 bases short, with 11 bases between. The V gene's germline CDR1 is SGDLS and CDR2 YYNGEE. The CDR3 runs 14 residues. CDR3 in amino acids: CASSDQWQNSPLHF. CDR3 in DNA: TGTGCCAGCAGCGACCAATGGCAGAATTCACCCCTCCACTTT.

This clone came up many times. The CDR3 bases are TGTGCCATCAAGGAGCGGACTACCGGGGAGCTGTTTTTT. The encoded protein is CAIKERTTGELFF. The genes are TRBV10-3 and TRBJ2-2; tentative D call: TRBD2 (5 bases). The CDR3 loop spans 13 amino acids. Per the germline V gene, CDR1 is ENHRY and CDR2 is SYGVKD. Trimming stripped 7 bases from V and 5 bases from J, with 11 bases between.

This clone was found once. The V gene is TRBV24-1, the J gene TRBJ2-2; D ambiguous. Trimming shortened V by 5 bases and J by 5 bases, and 2 bases separated the two germline ends. Germline V CDR1 and CDR2: KGHDR, SFDVKD. The CDR3 loop spans 11 amino acids. The CDR3 DNA sequence: TGTGCCACCAGTGCGACCGGGGAGCTGTTTTTT. This encodes CATSATGELFF.

The rearrangement links TRBV9 to TRBJ2-1; TRBD1 aligns across 8 bases. Germline CDR1 is SGDLS and CDR2 is YYNGEE. The CDR3 runs to 16 residues. J gave up 10 bases and V 3 bases, and 15 bases lay outside the gene matches. The CDR3 nucleotides read TGTGCCAGCAGCGCGACTTCGGGACAGGCCTACGAAGAGCAGTTCTTC. Protein product: CASSATSGQAYEEQFF.

This clone was detected only once. This chain uses TRBV5-1 with TRBJ2-3; D may be TRBD2 (5 bases). The CDR3 sequence is 16 residues long. Trimming removed 0 bases from V and 0 bases from J, with 11 bases in between. CDR1 and CDR2 from the germline V gene are SGHRS and YFSETQ. DNA for the CDR3: TGCGCCAGCAGCTTGGACAGCGGTACTAGCACAGATACGCAGTATTTT. Protein product: CASSLDSGTSTDTQYF.

The chain employs TRBV29-1 and TRBJ2-3, with 8 bases that match TRBD2. The CDR3 runs to 15 residues. The germline V gene has CDR1 SQVTM and CDR2 ANQGSEA. V was pared by 2 bases and J by 2 bases, with 6 bases of the junction left unmatched. The CDR3 nucleotides read TGCAGCGTTGAAAGTAGCGGGAAACCCACAGATACGCAGTATTTT. Translation gives CSVESSGKPTDTQYF.

The chain has TRBV2 and TRBJ2-3; weak D call: TRBD1 (6 bases). Germline V gives CDR1 SNHLY, CDR2 FYNNEI. There are 14 residues in the CDR3. V dropped 3 bases and J dropped 3 bases, with 10 bases sitting between them. CDR3 bases: TGTGCCAGCAGTGACCAGGGGCCGACAGATACGCAGTATTTT. As protein: CASSDQGPTDTQYF.

The chain recombines TRBV14 with TRBJ2-7; the match to TRBD2 covers 9 bases. CDR3 length equals 16 residues. Germline CDR1 reads SGHDN; CDR2 reads FVKESK. V lost 3 bases and J lost 3; bases outside the gene matches: 9. CDR3 protein: CASSHFRASGIYEQYF. CDR3 DNA sequence: TGTGCCAGCAGCCACTTCAGGGCTAGCGGGATCTACGAGCAGTACTTC.

The chain links TRBV3-1 (or the pseudogene TRBV3-2) to TRBJ2-3; weak D call: TRBD1 (6 bases). Germline V gives CDR1 LGHDT, CDR2 YNNKEL (reference sequence). This CDR3 has 15 residues. V lost 1 base, J lost 5 bases, and 13 bases lay in between. The CDR3 sequence: CASSQGRGAGDTQYF. CDR3 in DNA: TGTGCCAGCAGCCAAGGCAGGGGCGCGGGAGATACGCAGTATTTT.

This chain uses TRBV5-4 with TRBJ2-7, with D perhaps matching TRBD2 (6 bases). CDR1 is SGHNT, CDR2 YYREEE, per germline (reference sequence). The length of the CDR3 is 15 residues. The V gene lost 0 bases and the J gene lost 4 bases, with 14 bases spanning the gap. The CDR3 DNA reads TGTGCCAGCAGCTTGGTGGGACTCCCAGCATACGAGCAGTACTTC. It specifies CASSLVGLPAYEQYF.

The chain employs TRBV18 and TRBJ2-5, with a tentative D call TRBD1 (6 bases). Between the trimmed V and J ends, which lost 4 bases and 0 bases, there was a span of 15 bases. Germline V gives CDR1 KGHSH, CDR2 LQKENI. CDR3 length: 16 residues. CDR3 residues: CASSQTRTGYQETQYF. In DNA, the CDR3 is TGTGCCAGCTCACAGACCCGAACAGGGTACCAAGAGACCCAGTACTTC.

This rearrangement joins TRBV4-2 to TRBJ2-7, with D possibly being TRBD1 (6 bases). The germline CDR1 and CDR2 sequences are LGHNA and YNFKEQ. The CDR3 has 18 amino acids. V dropped 0 bases and J dropped 1 base, with 19 bases sitting between them. Here the CDR3 reads CASSQDQPTGIGSYEQYF. The CDR3 bases are TGTGCCAGCAGCCAAGATCAGCCCACAGGGATCGGTTCCTACGAGCAGTACTTC.